A selection of T cell receptor beta chains follows, all from one sample in a study of blood T cell repertoires in COVID-19. The protocol was immunoSEQ multiplex PCR, while the TCRdb copy is restricted to in-frame clones and leaves out a portion. The sample lists some 22,000 clones; 85% to 90% were seen once. The sequencing input was peripheral blood. The origin of the receptors is a woman older than 75 with acute or convalescent COVID-19. Both conserved end residues are part of each CDR3. Fields, in order: D gene, J gene, V gene, clone size, CDR3 protein, CDR3 DNA. The D gene is left open where the match is weak. Rows may omit the clone size; those that give it use once, few, many or a size class.

D gene: TRBD1; J gene: TRBJ2-1; V gene: TRBV20-1; clone size: -; CDR3 protein: CSASGTGGYEQFF; CDR3 DNA: TGCAGTGCTAGTGGGACAGGGGGTTATGAGCAGTTCTTC
D gene: TRBD1; J gene: TRBJ1-4; V gene: TRBV5-8; clone size: -; CDR3 protein: CASSAGQTTATNEKLFF; CDR3 DNA: TGTGCCAGCAGCGCGGGACAGACTACCGCAACTAATGAAAAACTGTTTTTT
D gene: -; J gene: TRBJ2-3; V gene: TRBV2; clone size: -; CDR3 protein: CASSEPPLARQYF; CDR3 DNA: TGTGCCAGCAGTGAACCGCCTCTAGCTCGGCAGTATTTT
D gene: TRBD1; J gene: TRBJ1-1; V gene: TRBV5-5; clone size: -; CDR3 protein: CASSDRGQGTVNTEAFF; CDR3 DNA: TGTGCCAGCAGCGACAGGGGGCAAGGGACAGTGAACACTGAAGCTTTCTTT
D gene: -; J gene: TRBJ1-5; V gene: TRBV6-2/TRBV6-3; clone size: -; CDR3 protein: CASSYSAGSTGQPQHF; CDR3 DNA: TGTGCCAGCAGTTACTCGGCAGGGAGTACAGGGCAGCCCCAGCATTTT
D gene: -; J gene: TRBJ2-4; V gene: TRBV6-2/TRBV6-3; clone size: -; CDR3 protein: CASSYSSYVGAKNIQYF; CDR3 DNA: TGTGCCAGCAGTTACTCATCCTACGTGGGCGCCAAAAACATTCAGTACTTC
D gene: TRBD1; J gene: TRBJ1-1; V gene: TRBV7-9; clone size: once; CDR3 protein: CASSLGRTGDTEAFF; CDR3 DNA: TGTGCCAGCAGCTTAGGGCGGACAGGGGACACTGAAGCTTTCTTT
D gene: -; J gene: TRBJ2-5; V gene: TRBV9; clone size: -; CDR3 protein: CASSRGDTMYQETQYF; CDR3 DNA: TGTGCCAGCAGCCGGGGGGACACCATGTACCAAGAGACCCAGTACTTC
D gene: -; J gene: TRBJ2-3; V gene: TRBV30; clone size: -; CDR3 protein: CAWDTRTDTQYF; CDR3 DNA: TGTGCCTGGGACACCCGCACAGATACGCAGTATTTT
D gene: TRBD2; J gene: TRBJ2-7; V gene: TRBV4-1; clone size: -; CDR3 protein: CASSPSGLAAYEQYF; CDR3 DNA: TGCGCCAGCAGCCCCTCGGGACTAGCGGCCTACGAGCAGTACTTC
D gene: -; J gene: TRBJ2-7; V gene: TRBV15; clone size: -; CDR3 protein: CATSRDFSYEQYF; CDR3 DNA: TGTGCCACCAGCAGGGACTTCTCCTACGAGCAGTACTTC
D gene: -; J gene: TRBJ2-7; V gene: TRBV30; clone size: -; CDR3 protein: CAWRLIAAEQYF; CDR3 DNA: TGTGCCTGGAGGTTGATAGCGGCCGAGCAGTACTTC
D gene: TRBD2; J gene: TRBJ2-7; V gene: TRBV7-2; clone size: -; CDR3 protein: CASRLSGTTYEQYF; CDR3 DNA: TGTGCCAGCCGCCTTAGCGGGACCACCTACGAGCAGTACTTC
D gene: -; J gene: TRBJ1-2; V gene: TRBV2; clone size: -; CDR3 protein: CASSLSFSGGYTF; CDR3 DNA: TGTGCCAGCAGTCTATCCTTTTCGGGTGGCTACACCTTC
D gene: TRBD1; J gene: TRBJ1-2; V gene: TRBV30; clone size: -; CDR3 protein: CAWAGDRGLADGYTF; CDR3 DNA: TGTGCCTGGGCCGGGGACAGGGGACTCGCAGATGGCTACACCTTC
D gene: TRBD2; J gene: TRBJ2-1; V gene: TRBV13; clone size: -; CDR3 protein: CASRRGGGVLAGEQFF; CDR3 DNA: TGTGCCAGCAGGCGGGGGGGCGGGGTCCTAGCTGGAGAGCAGTTCTTC
D gene: TRBD1; J gene: TRBJ1-2; V gene: TRBV6-5; clone size: -; CDR3 protein: CASSTRTGAGYTF; CDR3 DNA: TGTGCCAGCAGTACCCGGACAGGGGCTGGCTACACCTTC
D gene: TRBD1; J gene: TRBJ1-4; V gene: TRBV7-2; clone size: -; CDR3 protein: CASSRGQMNEKLFF; CDR3 DNA: TGTGCCAGCAGCCGGGGACAGATGAATGAAAAACTGTTTTTT